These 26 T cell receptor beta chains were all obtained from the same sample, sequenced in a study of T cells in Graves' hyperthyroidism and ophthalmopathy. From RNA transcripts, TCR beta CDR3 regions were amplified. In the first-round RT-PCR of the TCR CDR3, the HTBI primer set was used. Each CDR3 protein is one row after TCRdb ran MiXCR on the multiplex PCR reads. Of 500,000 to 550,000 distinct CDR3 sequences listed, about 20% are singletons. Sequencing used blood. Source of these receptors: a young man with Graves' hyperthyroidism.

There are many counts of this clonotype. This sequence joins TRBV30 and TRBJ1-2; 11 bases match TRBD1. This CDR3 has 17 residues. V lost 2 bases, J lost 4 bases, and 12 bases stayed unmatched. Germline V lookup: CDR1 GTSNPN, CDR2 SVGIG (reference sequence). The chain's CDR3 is CAWSYQRGTGGSYGYTF. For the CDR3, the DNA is TGTGCCTGGAGTTATCAGCGGGGGACAGGGGGAAGCTATGGCTACACCTTC.

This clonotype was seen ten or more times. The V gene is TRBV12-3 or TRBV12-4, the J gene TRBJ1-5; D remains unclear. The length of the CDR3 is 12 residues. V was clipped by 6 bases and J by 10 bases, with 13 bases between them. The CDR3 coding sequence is TGTGCCAGCAGCGACCCTTCAATCCCCCAGCATTTT. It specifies CASSDPSIPQHF.

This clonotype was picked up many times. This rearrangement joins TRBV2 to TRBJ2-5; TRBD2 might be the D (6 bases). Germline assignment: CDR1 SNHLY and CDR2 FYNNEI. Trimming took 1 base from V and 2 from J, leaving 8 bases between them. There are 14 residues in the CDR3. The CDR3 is CASSEDRGQETQYF. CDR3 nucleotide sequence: TGTGCCAGCAGTGAAGATCGGGGGCAAGAGACCCAGTACTTC. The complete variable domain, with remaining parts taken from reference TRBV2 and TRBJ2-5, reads EPEVTQTPSHQVTQMGQEVILRCVPISNHLYFYWYRQILGQKVEFLVSFYNNEISEKSEIFDDQFSVERPDGSNFTLKIRSTKLEDSAMYFCASSEDRGQETQYFGPGTRLLVL.

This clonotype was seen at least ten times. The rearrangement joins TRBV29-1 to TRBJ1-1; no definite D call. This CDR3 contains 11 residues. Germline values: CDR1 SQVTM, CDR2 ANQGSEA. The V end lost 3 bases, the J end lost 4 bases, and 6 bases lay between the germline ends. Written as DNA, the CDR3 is TGCAGCGTTGACGGTGGCACTGAAGCTTTCTTT. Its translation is CSVDGGTEAFF.

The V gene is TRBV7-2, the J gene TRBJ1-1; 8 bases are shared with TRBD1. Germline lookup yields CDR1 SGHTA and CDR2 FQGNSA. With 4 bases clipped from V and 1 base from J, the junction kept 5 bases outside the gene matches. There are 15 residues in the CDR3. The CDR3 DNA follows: TGTGCCAGCAGCTGGACAGGGAGGACGAACACTGAAGCTTTCTTT. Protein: CASSWTGRTNTEAFF.

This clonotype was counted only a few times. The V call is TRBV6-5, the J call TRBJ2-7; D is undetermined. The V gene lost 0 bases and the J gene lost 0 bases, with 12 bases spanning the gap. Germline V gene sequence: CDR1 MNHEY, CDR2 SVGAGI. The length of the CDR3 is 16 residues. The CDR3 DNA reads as TGTGCCAGCAGTTACTCGATAGCCAGCTTCTCCTACGAGCAGTACTTC. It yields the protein CASSYSIASFSYEQYF.

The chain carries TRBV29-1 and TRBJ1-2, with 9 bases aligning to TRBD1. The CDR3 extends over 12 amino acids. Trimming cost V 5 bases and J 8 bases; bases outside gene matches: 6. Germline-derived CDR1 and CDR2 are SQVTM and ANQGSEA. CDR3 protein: CSVSGTGRGYTF. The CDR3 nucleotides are TGCAGCGTTTCCGGGACAGGGCGAGGCTACACCTTC.

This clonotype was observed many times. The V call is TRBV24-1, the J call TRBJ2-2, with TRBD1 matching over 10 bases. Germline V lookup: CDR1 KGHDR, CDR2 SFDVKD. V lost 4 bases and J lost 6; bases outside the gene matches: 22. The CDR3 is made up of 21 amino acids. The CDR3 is CATSESPGQGTHRGLPGELFF. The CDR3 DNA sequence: TGTGCCACCAGTGAATCTCCGGGACAGGGGACCCACCGGGGACTCCCCGGGGAGCTGTTTTTT.

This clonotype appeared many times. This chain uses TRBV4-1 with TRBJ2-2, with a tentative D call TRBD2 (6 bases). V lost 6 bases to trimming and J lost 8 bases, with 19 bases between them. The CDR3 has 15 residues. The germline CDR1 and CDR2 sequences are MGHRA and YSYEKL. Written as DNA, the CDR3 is TGCGCCAGCAGAGGGCAGGGAGGAGACTGGGGGGAGCTGTTTTTT. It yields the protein CASRGQGGDWGELFF.

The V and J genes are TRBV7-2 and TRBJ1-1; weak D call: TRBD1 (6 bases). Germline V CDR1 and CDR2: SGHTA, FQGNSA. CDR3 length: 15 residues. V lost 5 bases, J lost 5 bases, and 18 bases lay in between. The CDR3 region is CASSPPRGRTTEAFF. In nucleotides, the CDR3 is TGTGCCAGCAGCCCACCTCGGGGGCGAACGACTGAAGCTTTCTTT.

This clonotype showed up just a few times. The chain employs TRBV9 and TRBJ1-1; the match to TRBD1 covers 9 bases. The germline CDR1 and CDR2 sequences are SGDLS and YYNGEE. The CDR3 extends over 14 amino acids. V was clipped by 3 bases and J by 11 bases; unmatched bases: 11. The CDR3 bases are TGTGCCAGCAGCGGCCGGACAGGGGCGAATGAGGCTTTCTTT. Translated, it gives CASSGRTGANEAFF.

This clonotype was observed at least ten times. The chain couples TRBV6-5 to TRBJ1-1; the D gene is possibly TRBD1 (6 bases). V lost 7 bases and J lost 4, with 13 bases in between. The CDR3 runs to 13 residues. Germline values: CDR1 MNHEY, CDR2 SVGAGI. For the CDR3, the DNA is TGTGCCAGCACCACAAACAGGGTCACTGAAGCTTTCTTT. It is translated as CASTTNRVTEAFF.

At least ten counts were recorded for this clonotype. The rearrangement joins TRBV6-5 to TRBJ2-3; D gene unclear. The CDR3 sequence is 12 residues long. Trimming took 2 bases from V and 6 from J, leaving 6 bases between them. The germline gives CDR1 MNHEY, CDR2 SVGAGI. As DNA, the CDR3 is TGTGCCAGCAGTTACAGGCTGGATACGCAGTATTTT. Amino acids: CASSYRLDTQYF.

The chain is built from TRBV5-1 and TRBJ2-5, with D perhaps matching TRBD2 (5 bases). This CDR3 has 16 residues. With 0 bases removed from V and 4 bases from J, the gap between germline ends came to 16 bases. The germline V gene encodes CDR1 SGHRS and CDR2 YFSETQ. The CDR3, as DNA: TGCGCCAGCAGCTTGGCCGTCGGACTCCGGGGAGAGACCCAGTACTTC. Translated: CASSLAVGLRGETQYF.

Here the CDR3 DNA reads TGTGCCAGCAGCCAGGCAGTGATGAACACTGAAGCTTTCTTT. Its translation: CASSQAVMNTEAFF. This rearrangement joins TRBV3-1 to TRBJ1-1; D unclear. V was clipped by 3 bases and J by 0 bases, with 8 bases between them. Germline-derived CDR1 and CDR2 are LGHDT and YNNKEL (reference sequence). This CDR3 comprises 14 residues.

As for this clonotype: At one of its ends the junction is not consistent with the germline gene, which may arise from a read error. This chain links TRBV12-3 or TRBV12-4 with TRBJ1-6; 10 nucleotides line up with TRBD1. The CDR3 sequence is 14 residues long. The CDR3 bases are TGTGCCAGCAGAGGGACAGGGGTAGGGTCACCCCCCCACTTT. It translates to CASRGTGVGSPPHF.

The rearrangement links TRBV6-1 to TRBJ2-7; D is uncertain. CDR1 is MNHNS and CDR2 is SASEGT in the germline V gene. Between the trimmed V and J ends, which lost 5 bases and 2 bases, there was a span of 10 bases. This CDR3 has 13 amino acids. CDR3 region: CASSQAVAYEQYF. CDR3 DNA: TGTGCCAGCAGTCAGGCAGTAGCCTACGAGCAGTACTTC.

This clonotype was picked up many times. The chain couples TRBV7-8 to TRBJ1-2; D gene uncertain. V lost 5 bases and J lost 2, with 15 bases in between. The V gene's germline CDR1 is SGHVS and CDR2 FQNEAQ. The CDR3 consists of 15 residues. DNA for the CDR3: TGTGCCAGCAGCCTCGCCCCCCACCTCAACTATGGCTACACCTTC. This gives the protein CASSLAPHLNYGYTF.

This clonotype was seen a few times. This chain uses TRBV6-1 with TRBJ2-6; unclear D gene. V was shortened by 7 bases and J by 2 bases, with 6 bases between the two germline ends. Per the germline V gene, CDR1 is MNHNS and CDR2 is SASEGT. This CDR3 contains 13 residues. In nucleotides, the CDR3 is TGTGCCAGCACCCGGACTGGGGCCAACGTCCTGACTTTC. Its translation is CASTRTGANVLTF.

CDR3 region: CASIAASSGNTIYF. The CDR3 nucleotides read TGTGCCAGCATCGCGGCGAGCTCTGGAAACACCATATATTTT. The chain couples TRBV2 to TRBJ1-3; D is unclear. The ends were cut back, 7 bases at V and 0 bases at J, with 10 bases in the middle. This CDR3 region has 14 residues. Germline-derived CDR1 and CDR2 are SNHLY and FYNNEI.

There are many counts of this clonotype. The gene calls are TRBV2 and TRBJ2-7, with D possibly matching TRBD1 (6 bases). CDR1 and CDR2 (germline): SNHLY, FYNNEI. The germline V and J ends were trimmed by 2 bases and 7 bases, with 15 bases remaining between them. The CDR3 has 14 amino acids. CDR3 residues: CASSESRGGREQYF. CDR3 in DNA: TGTGCCAGCAGTGAATCCCGAGGGGGTCGGGAGCAGTACTTC. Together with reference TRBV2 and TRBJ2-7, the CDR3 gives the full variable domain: EPEVTQTPSHQVTQMGQEVILRCVPISNHLYFYWYRQILGQKVEFLVSFYNNEISEKSEIFDDQFSVERPDGSNFTLKIRSTKLEDSAMYFCASSESRGGREQYFGPGTRLTVT.

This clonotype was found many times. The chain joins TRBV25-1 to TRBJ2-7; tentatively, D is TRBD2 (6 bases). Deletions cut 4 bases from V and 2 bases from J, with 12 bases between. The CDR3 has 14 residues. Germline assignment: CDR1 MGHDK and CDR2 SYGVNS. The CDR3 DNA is TGTGCCAGCAGTGGTGCGGGGAATACCTACGAGCAGTACTTC. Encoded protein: CASSGAGNTYEQYF.

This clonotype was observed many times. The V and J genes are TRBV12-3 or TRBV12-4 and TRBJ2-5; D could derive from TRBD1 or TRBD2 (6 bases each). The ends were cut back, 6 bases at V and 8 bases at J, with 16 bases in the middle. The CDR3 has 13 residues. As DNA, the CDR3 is TGTGCCAGCAGCCCTGGCAGGGGACTTACCCAGTACTTC. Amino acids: CASSPGRGLTQYF.

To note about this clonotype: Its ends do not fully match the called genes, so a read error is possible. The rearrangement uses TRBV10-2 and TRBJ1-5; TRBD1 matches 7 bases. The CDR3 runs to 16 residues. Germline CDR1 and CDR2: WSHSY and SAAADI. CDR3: CVCSKGTVHSNQPQHF. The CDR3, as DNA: TGTGTCTGCAGTAAAGGGACAGTCCATAGCAATCAGCCCCAGCATTTT.

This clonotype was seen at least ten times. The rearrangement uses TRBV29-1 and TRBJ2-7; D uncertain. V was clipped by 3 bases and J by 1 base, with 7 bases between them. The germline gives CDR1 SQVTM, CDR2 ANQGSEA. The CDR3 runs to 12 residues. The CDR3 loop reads CSVEVHSYEQYF. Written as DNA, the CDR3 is TGCAGCGTTGAGGTCCATTCCTACGAGCAGTACTTC.

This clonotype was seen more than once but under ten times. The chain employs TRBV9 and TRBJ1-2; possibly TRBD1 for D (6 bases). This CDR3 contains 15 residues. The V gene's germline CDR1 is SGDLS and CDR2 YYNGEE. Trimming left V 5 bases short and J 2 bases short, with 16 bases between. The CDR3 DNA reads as TGTGCCAGCAGATCTCGCAGGACAGACAACTATGGCTACACCTTC. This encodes CASRSRRTDNYGYTF.